Presented here are 19 T cell receptor beta chains from one specimen sequenced in a study of blood T cell repertoires in COVID-19. TCRdb keeps only in-frame clones here, not all; method: immunoSEQ multiplex PCR. The sample lists approximately 61,000 clones, approximately 80% occurring once. The sequenced sample was peripheral blood. The receptors here all came from a woman between 65 and 79 years old with acute or convalescent COVID-19.

This chain joins TRBV28 and TRBJ2-7, with TRBD2 matching over 8 bases. The germline gives CDR1 MDHEN, CDR2 SYDVKM. The V and J ends lost 1 base and 4 bases, in that order; junction bases with no gene match: 9. The CDR3 extends over 16 amino acids. CDR3 sequence (DNA): TGTGCCAGCAGTTTATTGGCGCCCGGGGGGGGTTACGAGCAGTACTTC. It is translated as CASSLLAPGGGYEQYF.

This sequence joins TRBV6-6 and TRBJ2-2; TRBD1 matches at 8 bases. V lost 2 bases to trimming and J lost 3 bases; unmatched junction nucleotides: 5. CDR3 length: 16 residues. Germline CDR1 MNHNY, CDR2 SVGAGI (reference sequence). The DNA for the CDR3 is TGTGCCAGCAGTTACGGCAGGGGGCTAGACACCGGGGAGCTGTTTTTT. This gives the protein CASSYGRGLDTGELFF.

The chain uses TRBV6-1 and TRBJ2-2; 8 bases fit TRBD1. CDR1 and CDR2 from the germline V gene are MNHNS and SASEGT. CDR3 length equals 15 residues. The J segment lost 3 bases and the V segment lost 0 bases, leaving 0 bases of the junction unmatched. CDR3 sequence reads: CASSEATGDTGELFF. The CDR3 DNA reads as TGTGCCAGCAGTGAAGCGACAGGGGACACCGGGGAGCTGTTTTTT.

This clone was seen only once. The chain links TRBV15 to TRBJ2-1, with TRBD2 matching 12 bases. The germline CDR1 and CDR2 sequences are LNHNV and YYDKDF (reference sequence). V was clipped by 3 bases and J by 5 bases; unmatched bases: 5. This CDR3 contains 16 residues. Here the CDR3 DNA reads TGTGCCACCAGCAGCCTACTAGCGGGGGGCAACAATGAGCAGTTCTTC. This gives the protein CATSSLLAGGNNEQFF.

J is TRBJ1-1 and V is TRBV5-1; a possible D gene is TRBD1 (5 bases). This CDR3 has 15 amino acids. Germline V gene lookup returns CDR1 SGHRS and CDR2 YFSETQ. The ends were cut back, 3 bases at V and 0 bases at J, with 12 bases in the middle. The CDR3 reads CASSYGQVMNTEAFF. CDR3 nucleotide sequence: TGCGCCAGCAGCTATGGACAAGTCATGAACACTGAAGCTTTCTTT.

This chain joins TRBV5-4 and TRBJ2-2, with 8 bases aligning to TRBD1. The germline V gene has CDR1 SGHNT and CDR2 YYREEE (reference sequence). Unmatched junction bases numbered 7, after V lost 4 bases and J lost 5 bases. This CDR3 comprises 15 residues. CDR3 protein: CASSPPGGRTGELFF. The CDR3 nucleotides read TGTGCCAGCAGCCCCCCAGGGGGCAGAACCGGGGAGCTGTTTTTT.

The chain is built from TRBV15 and TRBJ1-1, with D unclear. The CDR3 has 15 residues. Germline-derived CDR1 and CDR2 are LNHNV and YYDKDF (reference sequence). V was shortened by 0 bases and J by 1 base, with 9 bases between the two germline ends. The CDR3 DNA reads as TGTGCCACCAGCAGAGATCTTCCGGGGAACACTGAAGCTTTCTTT. Protein: CATSRDLPGNTEAFF.

This chain uses TRBV6-2 or TRBV6-3 with TRBJ2-1; TRBD2 matches 10 bases. The trim removed 3 bases at V and 10 bases at J, leaving 6 bases unmatched. The CDR3 covers 14 residues. CDR1 and CDR2 (germline): MNHEY, SVGEGT. As DNA, the CDR3 is TGTGCCAGCAGTTATTCGGTAGCGGGGGGCGAGCAGTTCTTC. Amino acids: CASSYSVAGGEQFF.

The chain employs TRBV7-3 and TRBJ2-5; a possible D gene is TRBD2 (6 bases). CDR1 and CDR2 from the germline V gene are SGHTA and FQGTGA. This CDR3 has 13 amino acids. The germline V and J ends were trimmed by 2 bases and 5 bases, with 9 bases remaining between them. The CDR3 spells CASSLWAGETQYF. CDR3 DNA: TGTGCCAGCAGCTTATGGGCGGGGGAGACCCAGTACTTC. Together with reference TRBV7-3 and TRBJ2-5, the CDR3 gives the full variable domain: GAGVSQTPSNKVTEKGKYVELRCDPISGHTALYWYRQSLGQGPEFLIYFQGTGAADDSGLPNDRFFAVRPEGSVSTLKIQRTERGDSAVYLCASSLWAGETQYFGPGTRLLVL.

This chain connects TRBV3-1 (or the pseudogene TRBV3-2) to TRBJ2-5; maybe TRBD2 (5 bases). The CDR3 consists of 16 residues. V shed 1 base and J shed 5 bases, with 17 bases lying between them. Germline V CDR1 and CDR2: LGHDT, YNNKEL (reference sequence). The CDR3 loop is CASSQGSEGYRETQYF. In DNA, the CDR3 is TGTGCCAGCAGCCAAGGGAGTGAGGGCTATCGGGAGACCCAGTACTTC.

This sequence joins TRBV5-6 and TRBJ1-3, with D possibly being TRBD1 (6 bases). V lost 4 bases and J 0 bases, leaving 14 bases between the germline ends. Per the germline V gene, CDR1 is SGHDT and CDR2 is YYEEEE. There are 16 residues in the CDR3. CDR3 nucleotide sequence: TGTGCCAGCAGCCAACTCAACAGGGCCTCTGGAAACACCATATATTTT. Translated, it gives CASSQLNRASGNTIYF.

This sequence joins TRBV12-5 and TRBJ2-5; 8 bases map to TRBD1. The CDR3 has 16 residues. Germline V gives CDR1 LGHNT, CDR2 FRNRAP. Unmatched junction bases numbered 9, after V lost 1 base and J lost 5 bases. The DNA of the CDR3 is TGTGCTAGTGGTTTGGAAACGACGGACAGGGAGGAGACCCAGTACTTC. Residues: CASGLETTDREETQYF.

The chain employs TRBV3-1 (or the pseudogene TRBV3-2) and TRBJ2-5; tentative D call: TRBD2 (6 bases). The germline V gene encodes CDR1 LGHDT and CDR2 YNNKEL (reference sequence). The CDR3 spans 13 residues. V was trimmed by 2 bases and J by 3 bases, leaving 7 bases between them. DNA of the CDR3: TGTGCCAGCAGCCAAAGGAGGGAAGAGACCCAGTACTTC. It yields the protein CASSQRREETQYF.

This clone is a singleton in its sample. The V gene is TRBV19, the J gene TRBJ1-2; no definite D call. The CDR3 covers 14 residues. Germline V gene lookup returns CDR1 LNHDA and CDR2 SQIVND (reference sequence). Trimming shortened V by 3 bases and J by 8 bases, and 16 bases separated the two germline ends. The DNA for the CDR3 is TGTGCCAGTAGTATTCGGGGTGTTCAAACGGGCTACACCTTC. This encodes CASSIRGVQTGYTF.

The rearrangement links TRBV5-4 to TRBJ1-1; D is unclear. With 4 bases removed from V and 3 bases from J, the gap between germline ends came to 13 bases. The CDR3 contains 14 residues. Germline V gives CDR1 SGHNT, CDR2 YYREEE (reference sequence). The CDR3: CASSPTVGDTEAFF. Here the CDR3 DNA reads TGTGCCAGCAGCCCCACAGTGGGCGACACTGAAGCTTTCTTT. Full variable domain (missing parts from reference TRBV5-4 and TRBJ1-1): ETGVTQSPTHLIKTRGQQVTLRCSSQSGHNTVSWYQQALGQGPQFIFQYYREEENGRGNFPPRFSGLQFPNYSSELNVNALELDDSALYLCASSPTVGDTEAFFGQGTRLTVV.

This clone has only one observation. This CDR3 reads CASSPETGFASEQYF. CDR3 nucleotides: TGTGCCAGCAGCCCCGAGACAGGGTTTGCGTCCGAGCAGTACTTC. The chain links TRBV3-1 (or the pseudogene TRBV3-2) to TRBJ2-7; TRBD1 matches 7 bases. The ends lost 4 bases at V and 6 bases at J; junction bases unmatched: 12. Germline V gene lookup returns CDR1 LGHDT and CDR2 YNNKEL (reference sequence). This CDR3 has 15 residues.

The table lists this clone with a count of one. The chain couples TRBV30 to TRBJ2-1; TRBD1 matches 9 bases. Germline CDR1 and CDR2: GTSNPN and SVGIG (reference sequence). The ends lost 8 bases at V and 6 bases at J; junction bases unmatched: 2. This CDR3 has 11 residues. The CDR3 here is CARGQGNEQFF. CDR3 in DNA: TGTGCCCGGGGACAGGGCAATGAGCAGTTCTTC. The entire variable domain, with the rest obtained from reference TRBV30 and TRBJ2-1, is as follows: SQTIHQWPATLVQPVGSPLSLECTVEGTSNPNLYWYRQAAGRGLQLLFYSVGIGQISSEVPQNLSASRPQDRQFILSSKKLLLSDSGFYLCARGQGNEQFFGPGTRLTVL.

Only a few counts were recorded for this clone. The rearrangement uses TRBV7-2 and TRBJ1-4, with 7 bases lining up with TRBD1. CDR3 length: 13 amino acids. The germline V gene encodes CDR1 SGHTA and CDR2 FQGNSA. Trimming cost V 1 base and J 8 bases; bases outside gene matches: 1. CDR3 sequence (DNA): TGTGCCAGCAGCTTAGGACAGGGCGAAAAACTGTTTTTT. The encoded protein is CASSLGQGEKLFF.

This clone was recorded a few times. The chain has TRBV2 and TRBJ1-1, with no clear D. CDR3 length: 13 residues. V was clipped by 7 bases and J by 1 base, with 10 bases between them. The germline CDR1 and CDR2 sequences are SNHLY and FYNNEI. The CDR3 spells CASKMGRNTEAFF. The CDR3 region has the DNA TGTGCCAGCAAGATGGGCAGGAACACTGAAGCTTTCTTT.